The 4 T cell receptor beta chains below were found in one sample sequenced in a study of CD8 T cells in ankylosing spondylitis (dated by TCRdb to the late 2010s). Paper-wide results and their limitations: Blood from ankylosing spondylitis patients appeared to be characterized by a TCR beta motif composed of roughly eight highly homologous amino acid variants.

Antigens of these TCRs are unknown. The library was made by 5' RACE. The data were produced on an Illumina HiSeq 2500. The public sequencing data were trimmed at Q25 with fastp and processed into clonotypes with MiXCR by TCRdb, which kept only in-frame beta chains. Rows with one shared CDR3 protein collapse into an entry with the most common genes and DNA. Counted in this sample were fewer than 550,000 distinct CDR3 sequences; about 5% of them appeared once. The ten largest make up approximately 3.5% of the sample. The sample consisted of blood, either unsorted or a sorted T cell fraction (not recorded which). The receptors were gathered from a male donor with ankylosing spondylitis.

The chain is built from TRBV7-8 and TRBJ2-6; a weak D match, TRBD2 (5 bases). Germline V gene sequence: CDR1 SGHVS, CDR2 FQNEAQ. Trimming removed 5 bases at V and 15 bases at J, with 17 bases between. The CDR3 covers 13 residues. The CDR3 sequence: CASSTLSEEDLTF. The CDR3 nucleotides are TGTGCCAGCAGCACGCTATCGGAGGAGGACCTGACTTTC.

This clonotype was found many times. The gene calls are TRBV5-1 and TRBJ2-7, with 8 nucleotides matching TRBD1. The V segment lost 4 bases and the J segment 6 bases; nucleotides outside the gene matches: 9. Germline assignment: CDR1 SGHRS and CDR2 YFSETQ. This CDR3 spans 14 amino acids. The CDR3 DNA reads as TGCGCCAGCAGCCCGGACAGGGAAGGACGCGAGCAGTACTTC. It yields the protein CASSPDREGREQYF.

At least ten counts were recorded for this clonotype. The chain uses TRBV12-3 or TRBV12-4 and TRBJ2-5, with 7 bases identical to TRBD2. V shed 5 bases and J 4 bases; nucleotides not matched to a gene: 4. The CDR3 consists of 13 residues. Here the CDR3 DNA reads TGTGCCAGCAGTCCCACGGGGGGAGAGACCCAGTACTTC. Protein product: CASSPTGGETQYF.

The chain joins TRBV19 to TRBJ1-1; 10 nucleotides match TRBD1. The V segment lost 4 bases and the J segment 3 bases; nucleotides outside the gene matches: 14. The CDR3 runs 18 residues. Germline CDR1 is LNHDA and CDR2 is SQIVND (reference sequence). CDR3 residues: CASSSSGTGAGRDTEAFF. Written as DNA, the CDR3 is TGTGCCAGTAGTAGTTCCGGGACAGGGGCCGGAAGAGACACTGAAGCTTTCTTT.